This entry lists 22 T cell receptor beta chains sequenced from one sample in a study of blood T cells in healthy people across ages. PCR was performed a second time for roughly 7 to 12 cycles using a sample-barcoded 5' primer and a J-beta primer mix. TCRdb re-analysed the 5' RACE reads in MiXCR, keeping a single row per CDR3 protein. The profile shows roughly 1,800,000 distinct CDR3 sequences, roughly 50% of them singletons. Sequencing input: blood. These TCRs come from a woman between 40 and 55 years old in good health.

The chain combines TRBV5-5 with TRBJ2-1; 10 bases align to TRBD1. The CDR3 length is 16 residues. Germline V gives CDR1 SGHKS, CDR2 YYEKEE (reference sequence). V trimming: 0 bases; J trimming: 5 bases; junction bases outside the gene matches: 5. CDR3 amino acids: CASSLVGTGVDNEQFF. CDR3 nucleotides: TGTGCCAGCAGCTTGGTAGGGACAGGGGTCGACAATGAGCAGTTCTTC.

V gene TRBV10-1 combines with J gene TRBJ1-6; no clear D. V was clipped by 2 bases and J by 7 bases, with 3 bases between them. This CDR3 has 12 amino acids. Germline V gene data show CDR1 as WNHNN and CDR2 as SYGVQD (reference sequence). The CDR3 DNA sequence: TGCGCCAGCAGTGAGACCAATTCACCCCTCCACTTT. Its translation is CASSETNSPLHF.

This clonotype was detected only a few times. The genes are TRBV19 and TRBJ2-3; 7 bases are shared with TRBD1. V shed 5 bases and J 3 bases; nucleotides not matched to a gene: 8. The CDR3 is 15 amino acids. Germline V gives CDR1 LNHDA, CDR2 SQIVND (reference sequence). The CDR3 loop is CASSADRVGTDTQYF. For the CDR3, the DNA is TGTGCCAGTAGTGCCGACAGGGTCGGGACAGATACGCAGTATTTT.

CDR3 protein: CASSPRWVSGSSYEQYF. DNA of the CDR3: TGTGCCAGCAGCCCACGGTGGGTGTCGGGCAGCTCCTACGAGCAGTACTTC. The chain joins TRBV4-2 to TRBJ2-7; D not certain. Trimming pared 4 bases from V and 0 bases from J, leaving 19 bases between. There are 17 residues in the CDR3. Per the germline V gene, CDR1 is LGHNA and CDR2 is YNFKEQ.

This sequence joins TRBV10-3 and TRBJ2-7, with 9 positions matching TRBD1. Looked up from germline, CDR1 is ENHRY and CDR2 is SYGVKD. This CDR3 is 16 amino acids long. V shed 2 bases, J shed 4 bases, and the junction held 9 bases outside the gene matches. The CDR3 loop is CAISENPGQGGYEQYF. The CDR3 bases are TGTGCCATCAGTGAGAACCCGGGACAGGGTGGTTACGAGCAGTACTTC.

The rearrangement links TRBV12-3 or TRBV12-4 to TRBJ1-6, with 7 positions matching TRBD1. The CDR3 runs 14 residues. V shed 6 bases and J 10 bases; nucleotides not matched to a gene: 9. The CDR3 DNA reads as TGTGCCAGCAGCGTGGGACAGTCGGCCTCACCCCTCCACTTT. This sequence encodes CASSVGQSASPLHF.

This rearrangement joins TRBV20-1 to TRBJ1-2; D possibly corresponds to TRBD1 (5 bases). Germline-derived CDR1 and CDR2 are DFQATT and SNEGSKA (reference sequence). V was cut by 8 bases and J by 4 bases, with 14 bases left in between. This CDR3 is 12 amino acids long. CDR3 coding DNA: TGCAGTCCAACCTTCAGGGCCTATGGCTACACCTTC. Translation: CSPTFRAYGYTF.

This clonotype was seen a handful of times. The V and J genes are TRBV9 and TRBJ2-1; D is unclear. The length of the CDR3 is 14 residues. The germline V and J ends were trimmed by 4 bases and 6 bases, with 14 bases remaining between them. Germline values: CDR1 SGDLS, CDR2 YYNGEE. CDR3 DNA sequence: TGTGCCAGCAGCTCCCAGGTCGATTTCAATGAGCAGTTCTTC. Its translation is CASSSQVDFNEQFF. The variable domain in full, with the rest retrieved from reference TRBV9 and TRBJ2-1, is DSGVTQTPKHLITATGQRVTLRCSPRSGDLSVYWYQQSLDQGLQFLIQYYNGEERAKGNILERFSAQQFPDLHSELNLSSLELGDSALYFCASSSQVDFNEQFFGPGTRLTVL.

The V and J genes are TRBV12-3 or TRBV12-4 and TRBJ1-2; no clear D gene. Trimming pared 3 bases from V and 7 bases from J, leaving 9 bases between. This CDR3 region has 12 residues. The CDR3 bases are TGTGCCAGCAGTTTTTCCCCGATTGGCTACACCTTC. Its translation is CASSFSPIGYTF.

This clonotype has a handful of counts. The V call is TRBV12-3 or TRBV12-4, the J call TRBJ2-7, with a weak D call TRBD1 (6 bases). Trimming removed 4 bases from V and 2 bases from J, with 12 bases in between. The CDR3 consists of 14 residues. The CDR3 protein is CASSWDTRTYEQYF. As DNA, the CDR3 is TGTGCCAGCAGTTGGGACACCAGGACCTACGAGCAGTACTTC.

The rearrangement uses TRBV27 and TRBJ2-4; 13 positions match TRBD2. The J call may be wrong; the DNA end is better matched by TRBJ2-7. Germline loops: CDR1 MNHEY, CDR2 SMNVEV (reference sequence). CDR3 length: 16 residues. The CDR3, as DNA: TGTGCCAGCAGTTTCCGACTAGCGGGGGGCCCATACGAGCAGTACTTC. This encodes CASSFRLAGGPYEQYF.

The J gene is TRBJ2-3, the V gene TRBV10-3, with 10 bases fitting TRBD1. V shed 6 bases, J shed 1 base, and the junction held 4 bases outside the gene matches. From germline, CDR1 is ENHRY and CDR2 SYGVKD. This CDR3 has 15 amino acids. DNA for the CDR3: TGTGCCATCAGCCGGGACAGGGGAGGCACAGATACGCAGTATTTT. This translates into CAISRDRGGTDTQYF.

V usage is TRBV7-2 and J usage is TRBJ2-3; 7 bases are a match to TRBD1. The CDR3 covers 16 residues. The V and J ends lost 4 bases and 0 bases, in that order; junction bases with no gene match: 7. From germline, CDR1 is SGHTA and CDR2 FQGNSA. The CDR3 DNA reads as TGTGCCAGCAGCTCGTTTGGACAGGCAAGCACAGATACGCAGTATTTT. Translating gives CASSSFGQASTDTQYF.

The chain employs TRBV28 and TRBJ2-1; D could derive from TRBD1 or TRBD2 (6 bases each). The CDR3 runs to 15 residues. The germline V gene encodes CDR1 MDHEN and CDR2 SYDVKM. The V end was cut by 6 bases, the J end by 8 bases, with 20 bases between. This CDR3 is CASSPRGVVSHEQFF. Here the CDR3 DNA reads TGTGCCAGCAGCCCTAGGGGGGTGGTGTCCCATGAGCAGTTCTTC.

This clonotype was counted only a few times. V usage is TRBV28 and J usage is TRBJ2-1; 12 bases fit TRBD1. The CDR3 has 17 amino acids. The junction had 12 bases not matched to a gene; V was cut back by 5 bases and J by 7 bases. Germline V gene data show CDR1 as MDHEN and CDR2 as SYDVKM. The CDR3 coding sequence is TGTGCCAGCAGTCGCCTCGGGACAGGGGGCGCGTGGAATGAGCAGTTCTTC. It specifies CASSRLGTGGAWNEQFF.

The rearrangement uses TRBV7-2 and TRBJ1-1, with a possible D match to TRBD1 (5 bases). V lost 5 bases, J lost 7 bases, and 17 bases lay in between. The length of the CDR3 is 14 residues. Germline lookup yields CDR1 SGHTA and CDR2 FQGNSA. CDR3 in DNA: TGTGCCAGCAGCCTATCCGGGGCCCCGGATGAAGCTTTCTTT. Its protein is CASSLSGAPDEAFF.

This clonotype turned up a few times. The CDR3 sequence is CASSLAVSEETQYF. The CDR3 DNA reads TGCGCCAGCAGCTTGGCCGTGTCAGAAGAGACCCAGTACTTC. The J gene is TRBJ2-5, the V gene TRBV5-1; no definite D call. Germline V gene sequence: CDR1 SGHRS, CDR2 YFSETQ. This CDR3 has 14 amino acids. Trimming stripped 0 bases from V and 3 bases from J, with 9 bases between.

J is TRBJ2-7 and V is TRBV5-5; tentatively, D is TRBD1 or TRBD2 (6 bases each). Trimming took 3 bases from V and 1 from J, leaving 11 bases between them. Germline loops: CDR1 SGHKS, CDR2 YYEKEE (reference sequence). This CDR3 is built from 14 residues. CDR3 sequence reads: CASSWGAGSYEQYF. The CDR3 coding sequence is TGTGCCAGCAGCTGGGGGGCGGGGTCCTACGAGCAGTACTTC.

V and J are TRBV2 and TRBJ2-1; a weak D match, TRBD2 (5 bases). CDR3 length: 12 residues. Trimming cost V 8 bases and J 9 bases, with 14 bases left between them. The germline V gene encodes CDR1 SNHLY and CDR2 FYNNEI. The CDR3 here is CASRRGLSEQFF. The DNA of the CDR3 is TGTGCCAGCCGACGAGGGCTCTCTGAGCAGTTCTTC. Based on the CDR3 plus reference TRBV2 and TRBJ2-1, the full variable domain is EPEVTQTPSHQVTQMGQEVILRCVPISNHLYFYWYRQILGQKVEFLVSFYNNEISEKSEIFDDQFSVERPDGSNFTLKIRSTKLEDSAMYFCASRRGLSEQFFGPGTRLTVL.

This clonotype has more than one count but fewer than ten. This chain connects TRBV5-1 to TRBJ2-7; possibly TRBD1 or TRBD2 for D (5 bases each). The CDR3 contains 15 residues. Trimming shortened V by 3 bases and J by 5 bases, and 18 bases separated the two germline ends. Looked up from germline, CDR1 is SGHRS and CDR2 is YFSETQ. The CDR3 DNA is TGCGCCAGCAGCTCCTCGGGACCCCCGGTCCACGAGCAGTACTTC. It yields the protein CASSSSGPPVHEQYF.

This clonotype was found a few times. The gene calls are TRBV6-5 and TRBJ2-6; a weak D match, TRBD1 (5 bases). The CDR3 has 15 amino acids. V was trimmed by 4 bases and J by 3 bases, leaving 10 bases between them. Germline V gene sequence: CDR1 MNHEY, CDR2 SVGAGI. The CDR3 nucleotides read TGTGCCAGCAGTTTGGAAGGGGTTGGGGCCAACGTCCTGACTTTC. Translated: CASSLEGVGANVLTF.

This clonotype has only a few counts. This chain uses TRBV5-1 with TRBJ2-7; tentatively, D is TRBD2 (6 bases). Trimming left V 1 base short and J 3 bases short, with 11 bases between. Germline V gives CDR1 SGHRS, CDR2 YFSETQ. The CDR3 is made up of 14 amino acids. Here the CDR3 DNA reads TGCGCCAGCAGCTTGAGGAGGGGAGACTACGAGCAGTACTTC. Translated: CASSLRRGDYEQYF.